This T cell receptor (beta chain) was obtained from a study of blood T cell repertoires in COVID-19. Clones were sequenced by immunoSEQ multiplex PCR, and TCRdb holds only the in-frame ones, with some missing. The table has 60,000 to 75,000 clones, approximately 87% seen once. The clonotype originates from a man aged 60 to 69 with acute or convalescent COVID-19. Sequencing used peripheral blood.

The CDR3 bases are TGTGCCAGCAGCGTTAAGTCGGGGAATTCACCCCTCCACTTT. Translating it yields CASSVKSGNSPLHF. The chain is built from TRBV3-1 (or the pseudogene TRBV3-2) and TRBJ1-6, with no clear D. The CDR3 is 14 residues long. The V gene lost 5 bases and the J gene lost 7 bases, with 12 bases spanning the gap. Looked up from germline, CDR1 is LGHDT and CDR2 is YNNKEL (reference sequence).